The clone carrying this T cell receptor (beta chain) was detected many times. What it binds is unknown. These data belong to a study of lung T cells in sarcoidosis with Löfgren's syndrome. Findings and caveats of the study: Versus controls, Löfgren's syndrome patients reportedly showed TRAV12-1 and TRBV2 as most expanded. In alpha-beta pairs, TRAV12-1 favored TRBV2, and their CDR3s were homologous.

With V trimmed by 2 bases and J by 2 bases, 3 bases remained unmatched. There are 15 residues in the CDR3. Germline V gene sequence: CDR1 SNHLY, CDR2 FYNNEI. TCRdb processed the reads anew with MiXCR; each CDR3 protein has one entry. In the table there are 60,000 to 70,000 distinct CDR3 sequences, roughly 20% of which are singletons. J is TRBJ1-2 and V is TRBV2; TRBD1 agrees at 9 bases. The TCR was taken from a human donor with sarcoidosis (Löfgren's syndrome or another form), or a control subject (not recorded which). Input material: CD4+ T cells from PBMCs. This chain's CDR3 is CASSEIGTGNYGYTF. Here the CDR3 DNA reads TGTGCCAGCAGTGAAATAGGGACAGGGAACTATGGCTACACCTTC.